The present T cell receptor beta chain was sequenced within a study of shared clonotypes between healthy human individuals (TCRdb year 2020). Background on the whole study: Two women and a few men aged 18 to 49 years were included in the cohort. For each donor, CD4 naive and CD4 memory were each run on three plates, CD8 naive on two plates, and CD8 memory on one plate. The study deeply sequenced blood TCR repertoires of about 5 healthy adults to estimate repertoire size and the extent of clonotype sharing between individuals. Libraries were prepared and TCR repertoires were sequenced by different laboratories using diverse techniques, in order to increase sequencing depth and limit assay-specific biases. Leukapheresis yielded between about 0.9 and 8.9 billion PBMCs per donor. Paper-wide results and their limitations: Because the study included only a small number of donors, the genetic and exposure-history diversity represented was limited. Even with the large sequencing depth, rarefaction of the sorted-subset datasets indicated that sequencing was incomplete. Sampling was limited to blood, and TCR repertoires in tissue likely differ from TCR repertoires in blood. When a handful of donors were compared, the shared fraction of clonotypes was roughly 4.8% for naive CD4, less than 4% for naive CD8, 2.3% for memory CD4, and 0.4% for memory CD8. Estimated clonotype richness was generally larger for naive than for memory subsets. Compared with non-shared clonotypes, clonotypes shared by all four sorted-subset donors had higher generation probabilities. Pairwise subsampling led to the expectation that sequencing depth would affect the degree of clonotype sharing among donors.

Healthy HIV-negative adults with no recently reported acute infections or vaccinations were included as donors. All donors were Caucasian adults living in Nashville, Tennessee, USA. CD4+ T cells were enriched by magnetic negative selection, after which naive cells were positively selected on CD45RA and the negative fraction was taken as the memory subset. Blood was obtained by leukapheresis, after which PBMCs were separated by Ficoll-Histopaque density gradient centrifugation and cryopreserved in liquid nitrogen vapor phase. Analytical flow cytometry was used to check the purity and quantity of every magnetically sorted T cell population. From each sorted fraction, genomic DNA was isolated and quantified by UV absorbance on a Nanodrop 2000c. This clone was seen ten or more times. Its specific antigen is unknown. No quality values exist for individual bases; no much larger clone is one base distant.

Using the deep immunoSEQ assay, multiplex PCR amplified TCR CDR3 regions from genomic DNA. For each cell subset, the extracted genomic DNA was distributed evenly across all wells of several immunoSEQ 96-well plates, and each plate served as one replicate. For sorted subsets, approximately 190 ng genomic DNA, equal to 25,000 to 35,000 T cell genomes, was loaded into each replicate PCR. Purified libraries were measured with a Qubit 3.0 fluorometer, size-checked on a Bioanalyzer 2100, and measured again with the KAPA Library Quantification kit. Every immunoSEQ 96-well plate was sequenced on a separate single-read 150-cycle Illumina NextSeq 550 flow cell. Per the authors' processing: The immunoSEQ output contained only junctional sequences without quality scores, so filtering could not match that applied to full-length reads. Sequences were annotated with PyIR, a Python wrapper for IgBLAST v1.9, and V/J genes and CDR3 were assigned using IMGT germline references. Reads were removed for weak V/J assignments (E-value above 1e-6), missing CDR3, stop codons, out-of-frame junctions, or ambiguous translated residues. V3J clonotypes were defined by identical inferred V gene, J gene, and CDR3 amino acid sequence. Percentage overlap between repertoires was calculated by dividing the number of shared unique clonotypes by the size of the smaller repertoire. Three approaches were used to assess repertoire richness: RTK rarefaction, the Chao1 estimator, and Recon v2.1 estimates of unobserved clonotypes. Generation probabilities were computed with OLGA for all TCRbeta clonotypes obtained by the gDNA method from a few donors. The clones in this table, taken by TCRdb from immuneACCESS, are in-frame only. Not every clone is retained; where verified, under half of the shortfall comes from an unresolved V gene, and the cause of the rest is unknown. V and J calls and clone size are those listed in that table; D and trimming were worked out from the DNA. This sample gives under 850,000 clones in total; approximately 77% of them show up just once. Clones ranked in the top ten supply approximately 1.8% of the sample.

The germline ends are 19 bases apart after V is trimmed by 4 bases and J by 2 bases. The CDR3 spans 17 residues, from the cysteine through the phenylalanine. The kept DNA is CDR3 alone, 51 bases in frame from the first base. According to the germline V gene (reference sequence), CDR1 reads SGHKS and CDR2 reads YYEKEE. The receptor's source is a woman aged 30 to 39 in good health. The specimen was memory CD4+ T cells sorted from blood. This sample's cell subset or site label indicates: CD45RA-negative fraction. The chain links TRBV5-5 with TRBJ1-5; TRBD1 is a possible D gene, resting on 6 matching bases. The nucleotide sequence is TGTGCCAGCAGCCTTAGGACAGAGATAACCCGCAATCAGCCCCAGCATTTT. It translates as CASSLRTEITRNQPQHF.